This T cell receptor beta chain stems from a study of cytomegalovirus exposure and HLA in healthy donors. There are 13 residues in the CDR3. V was pared by 1 base and J by 7 bases, with 11 bases between. Per germline, CDR1 SGHTA and CDR2 FQGNSA. Primers for the PCR totalled 60 Vbeta and 13 Jbeta. Clones were sequenced by immunoSEQ multiplex PCR, and TCRdb holds only the in-frame ones, with some missing. There are tens of thousands of clones in the sample; about 74% occur only once, and approximately 21% lies in the top ten. Study observations and caveats: Associated with cytomegalovirus, according to the listing, were 150 to 200 TCR beta chains.

With respect to this clone: The antigen is not known.

This TCR was sampled from a woman aged 30 to 39 in good health and CMV-seropositive. Sequencing used PBMCs. The V and J genes are TRBV7-2 and TRBJ2-7; maybe TRBD1 (6 bases). CDR3 in amino acids: CASSLVGAREQYF. The CDR3 DNA follows: TGTGCCAGCAGCTTAGTGGGGGCAAGGGAGCAGTACTTC.